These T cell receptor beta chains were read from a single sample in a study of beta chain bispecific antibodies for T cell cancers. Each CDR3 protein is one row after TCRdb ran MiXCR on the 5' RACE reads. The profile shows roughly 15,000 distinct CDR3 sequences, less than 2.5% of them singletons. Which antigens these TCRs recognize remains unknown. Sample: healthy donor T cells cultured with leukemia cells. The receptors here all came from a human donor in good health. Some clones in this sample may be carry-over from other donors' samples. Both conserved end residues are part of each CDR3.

CDR3aa: CASSELGGLNEKLFF
v_gene: TRBV25-1

CDR3aa: CASSEATSGGANEQFF
v_gene: TRBV2

CDR3aa: CASSLPAGDETQYF
v_gene: TRBV5-1

CDR3aa: CASSYSTGSNYGYTF
v_gene: TRBV6-5

CDR3aa: CASRPLVVGYTDTQYF
v_gene: TRBV27

CDR3aa: CASSLSTSNQPQHF
v_gene: TRBV27

CDR3aa: CASSLEVVGASGNEQFF
v_gene: TRBV5-1

CDR3aa: CASSDGGGNSPLHF
v_gene: TRBV19

CDR3aa: CASSQVIQTGVRVQHF
v_gene: TRBV4-1

CDR3aa: CASSYGQEFSTEAFF
v_gene: TRBV5-6

CDR3aa: CSADRDYEQYF
v_gene: TRBV20-1

CDR3aa: CASSLGGSQYF
v_gene: TRBV11-2

CDR3aa: CAWSVLGNYGYTF
v_gene: TRBV30

CDR3aa: CSAGGAQADTQYF
v_gene: TRBV20-1

CDR3aa: CASSAGTDHRYEQYF
v_gene: TRBV9

CDR3aa: CASSFSGGFNEQFF
v_gene: TRBV5-1

CDR3aa: CASSEGGFQSYTEAFF
v_gene: TRBV6-1

CDR3aa: CSARDIQGDETQYF
v_gene: TRBV20-1

CDR3aa: CASALTRKLAGGYNEQFF
v_gene: TRBV3-1

CDR3aa: CASSQDSNTQYF
v_gene: TRBV14

CDR3aa: CASSLQGADQPQHF
v_gene: TRBV12-3/TRBV12-4

CDR3aa: CASSTTPGVGTQFYEQYF
v_gene: TRBV18

CDR3aa: CASSEWGLGTDTQYF
v_gene: TRBV2

CDR3aa: CASSLAEGYEQYF
v_gene: TRBV5-1

CDR3aa: CASSIWIADTQYF
v_gene: TRBV19

CDR3aa: CASSQATGVDEQYF
v_gene: TRBV4-1

CDR3aa: CASFDQGAYSNQPQHF
v_gene: TRBV28

CDR3aa: CASSDRGGGFGETQYF
v_gene: TRBV19

CDR3aa: CASSLDGGGTEAFF
v_gene: TRBV5-1

CDR3aa: CASSLSIEAGWYF
v_gene: TRBV27

CDR3aa: CASSPRIRTSSDTQYF
v_gene: TRBV18

CDR3aa: CASSSRGSNTEAFF
v_gene: TRBV5-1

CDR3aa: CASSFEGSSGNTIYF
v_gene: TRBV5-1

CDR3aa: CASSQDPGSTGELFF
v_gene: TRBV3-1

CDR3aa: CASSLEEGGGDYEQYF
v_gene: TRBV11-3

CDR3aa: CASSITRPAWGTQYF
v_gene: TRBV6-5

CDR3aa: CASSSQGIRNEQYF
v_gene: TRBV5-1

CDR3aa: CASSAGGTGTYFGYTF
v_gene: TRBV9

CDR3aa: CASSIDAEDEQYF
v_gene: TRBV19

CDR3aa: CAIRTGMIDEQFF
v_gene: TRBV5-4

CDR3aa: CASSMDRNNEQFF
v_gene: TRBV19

CDR3aa: CASSSLRITGELFF
v_gene: TRBV27

CDR3aa: CASSFADTQYF
v_gene: TRBV27

CDR3aa: CASRLTSGGPYNEQFF
v_gene: TRBV7-9

CDR3aa: CASSPGDIYTDTQYF
v_gene: TRBV5-8

CDR3aa: CASSLDSTYEQYF
v_gene: TRBV3-1

CDR3aa: CASSLASGGPETQYF
v_gene: TRBV5-1

CDR3aa: CASSPGQTNSPLHF
v_gene: TRBV27